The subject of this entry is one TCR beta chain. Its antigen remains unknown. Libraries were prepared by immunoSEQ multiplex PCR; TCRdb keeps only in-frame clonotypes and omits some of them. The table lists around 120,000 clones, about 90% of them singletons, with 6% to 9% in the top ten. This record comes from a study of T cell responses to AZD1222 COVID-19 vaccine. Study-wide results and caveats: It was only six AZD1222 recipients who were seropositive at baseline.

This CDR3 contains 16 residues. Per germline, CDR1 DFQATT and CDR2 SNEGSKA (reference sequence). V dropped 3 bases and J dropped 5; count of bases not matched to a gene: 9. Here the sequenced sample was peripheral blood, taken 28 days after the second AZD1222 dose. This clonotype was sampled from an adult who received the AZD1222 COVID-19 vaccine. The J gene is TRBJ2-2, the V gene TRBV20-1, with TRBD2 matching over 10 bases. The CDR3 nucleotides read TGCAGTGCTAGTCAGCTAGCGGGAGTGCGGACCGGGGAGCTGTTTTTT. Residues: CSASQLAGVRTGELFF.